This is a list of T cell receptor beta chains from one sample in a study of cytomegalovirus exposure and HLA in healthy donors. Clones were sequenced by immunoSEQ multiplex PCR, and TCRdb holds only the in-frame ones, with some missing. The sample has more than 150,000 clones, just over 75% seen once. Sequenced material: PBMCs. The source is a man aged 18 to 30 in good health and CMV-seronegative. Both conserved end residues are part of each CDR3. A D gene is named only where the DNA matches it firmly. Clone size is given for some rows only: seen once, a few or many times, or a class if the clone is expanded.

v_gene: TRBV29-1
abundance: few
d_gene: NA
j_gene: TRBJ2-7
CDR3nt: TGCAGCGCCCACTTAACTAGCAACGAGCAGTACTTC
CDR3aa: CSAHLTSNEQYF

v_gene: TRBV4-2
abundance: NA
d_gene: NA
j_gene: TRBJ2-3
CDR3nt: TGTGCCAGCAGCCAAACAGGGCTAGCGGATGTCACAGATACGCAGTATTTT
CDR3aa: CASSQTGLADVTDTQYF

v_gene: TRBV18
abundance: NA
d_gene: NA
j_gene: TRBJ2-7
CDR3nt: TGTGCCAGCTCACTTAGTGACGGGAGAGCTTACGAGCAGTACTTC
CDR3aa: CASSLSDGRAYEQYF

v_gene: TRBV19
abundance: NA
d_gene: TRBD2
j_gene: TRBJ2-7
CDR3nt: TGTGCCAGTAAAAGAGCGGGAGGTGGCGAGCAGTACTTC
CDR3aa: CASKRAGGGEQYF

v_gene: TRBV11-2
abundance: NA
d_gene: NA
j_gene: TRBJ1-3
CDR3nt: TGTGCCAGCAGCCCAACAGGGAACTCTGGAAACACCATATATTTT
CDR3aa: CASSPTGNSGNTIYF

v_gene: TRBV30
abundance: NA
d_gene: NA
j_gene: TRBJ1-6
CDR3nt: TGTGCCTGGAGTCCCGGTCTTTCACCCCTCCACTTT
CDR3aa: CAWSPGLSPLHF

v_gene: TRBV7-9
abundance: NA
d_gene: NA
j_gene: TRBJ2-2
CDR3nt: TGTGCCAGCAGTCAAAGCGGGAACACCGGGGAGCTGTTTTTT
CDR3aa: CASSQSGNTGELFF

v_gene: TRBV9
abundance: NA
d_gene: TRBD2
j_gene: TRBJ2-1
CDR3nt: TGTGCCAGCAGCCGTGGGCTAGCGGGAGTAGCCTACAATGAGCAGTTCTTC
CDR3aa: CASSRGLAGVAYNEQFF

v_gene: TRBV7-9
abundance: NA
d_gene: NA
j_gene: TRBJ2-7
CDR3nt: TGTGCCAGCAGTTATCGGGGTTCTGAGCAGTACTTC
CDR3aa: CASSYRGSEQYF

v_gene: TRBV11-3
abundance: NA
d_gene: NA
j_gene: TRBJ2-7
CDR3nt: TGTGCCAGCAGCTTAGTCGCGGCTAGCCGGGAGCAGTACTTC
CDR3aa: CASSLVAASREQYF

v_gene: TRBV9
abundance: NA
d_gene: TRBD2
j_gene: TRBJ2-2
CDR3nt: TGTGCCAGCAGCGTAGTGCCTAGCGGGAGGGCCGGCACCGGGGAGCTGTTTTTT
CDR3aa: CASSVVPSGRAGTGELFF

v_gene: TRBV6-1
abundance: NA
d_gene: NA
j_gene: TRBJ1-1
CDR3nt: TGTGCCAGCAGCTACGAGAGGAACACTGAAGCTTTCTTT
CDR3aa: CASSYERNTEAFF

v_gene: TRBV13
abundance: once
d_gene: NA
j_gene: TRBJ1-3
CDR3nt: TGTGCCAGCAGCCCGGGGTCCGGGAGTATATCTGGAAACACCATATATTTT
CDR3aa: CASSPGSGSISGNTIYF

v_gene: TRBV11-3
abundance: NA
d_gene: TRBD1
j_gene: TRBJ1-6
CDR3nt: TGTGCCAGCAGCCCCCGGGACAGCAATTCACCCCTCCACTTT
CDR3aa: CASSPRDSNSPLHF

v_gene: TRBV7-2
abundance: NA
d_gene: TRBD2
j_gene: TRBJ2-7
CDR3nt: TGTGCCAGCAGCTGGGGGACTAGCGGCGAGCAGTACTTC
CDR3aa: CASSWGTSGEQYF

v_gene: TRBV29-1
abundance: NA
d_gene: TRBD2
j_gene: TRBJ2-7
CDR3nt: TGCAGCGTTTACATTAGCGGGAGGGCCGCTTACGAGCAGTACTTC
CDR3aa: CSVYISGRAAYEQYF

v_gene: TRBV7-3
abundance: NA
d_gene: NA
j_gene: TRBJ2-1
CDR3nt: TGTGCCAGCAGTCAGATACCGGGTGAGCAGTTCTTC
CDR3aa: CASSQIPGEQFF

v_gene: TRBV7-2
abundance: NA
d_gene: NA
j_gene: TRBJ2-1
CDR3nt: TGTGCCAGCAGCTTAGCCCTCCGGAATGAGCAGTTCTTC
CDR3aa: CASSLALRNEQFF

v_gene: TRBV11-2
abundance: NA
d_gene: TRBD2
j_gene: TRBJ2-7
CDR3nt: TGTGCCAGCAGCCCCAGCGGGAGGGCCTACGAGCAGTACTTC
CDR3aa: CASSPSGRAYEQYF

v_gene: TRBV9
abundance: NA
d_gene: TRBD1
j_gene: TRBJ1-2
CDR3nt: TGTGCCAGCAGCGAAGGACAGGGGGGGAACTATGGCTACACCTTC
CDR3aa: CASSEGQGGNYGYTF

v_gene: TRBV9
abundance: NA
d_gene: NA
j_gene: TRBJ1-4
CDR3nt: TGTGCCAGCAGCGTAGCTACAGGCCGCCCAGGGACTAATGAAAAACTGTTTTTT
CDR3aa: CASSVATGRPGTNEKLFF

v_gene: TRBV7-2
abundance: NA
d_gene: NA
j_gene: TRBJ1-2
CDR3nt: TGTGCCAGCAGCTTTGAGGCCGTCACAACCTATGGCTACACCTTC
CDR3aa: CASSFEAVTTYGYTF

v_gene: TRBV11-2
abundance: NA
d_gene: TRBD2
j_gene: TRBJ2-1
CDR3nt: TGTGCCAGCAGCCCTACCTTCGGGGGGGGCAGGAATGAGCAGTTCTTC
CDR3aa: CASSPTFGGGRNEQFF

v_gene: TRBV11-1
abundance: NA
d_gene: TRBD2
j_gene: TRBJ2-3
CDR3nt: TGTGCCAGCAGCCGGACTGGACTAGCAGAAGATACGCAGTATTTT
CDR3aa: CASSRTGLAEDTQYF

v_gene: TRBV7-2
abundance: once
d_gene: NA
j_gene: TRBJ2-5
CDR3nt: TGTGCCAGCAGCTTAGGACAGATAGAGACCCAGTACTTC
CDR3aa: CASSLGQIETQYF

v_gene: TRBV4-2
abundance: NA
d_gene: TRBD2
j_gene: TRBJ2-7
CDR3nt: TGTGCCAGCAGCCAAGATATTTTAAGTCGGGGGGGAGTAGCTTACGAGCAGTACTTC
CDR3aa: CASSQDILSRGGVAYEQYF

v_gene: TRBV5-1
abundance: few
d_gene: TRBD2
j_gene: TRBJ2-5
CDR3nt: TGCGCCAGCAGCTTGGGTACTAGCGGGGACCAGACCCAGTACTTC
CDR3aa: CASSLGTSGDQTQYF

v_gene: TRBV18
abundance: NA
d_gene: NA
j_gene: TRBJ2-1
CDR3nt: TGTGCCAGCTCAGAGCCTAACGTCCCCCACAATGAGCAGTTCTTC
CDR3aa: CASSEPNVPHNEQFF

v_gene: TRBV4-3
abundance: NA
d_gene: TRBD1
j_gene: TRBJ1-1
CDR3nt: TGCGCCAGCAGCCAAGAACACAGGGGAATGAACACTGAAGCTTTCTTT
CDR3aa: CASSQEHRGMNTEAFF

v_gene: TRBV2
abundance: NA
d_gene: NA
j_gene: TRBJ1-5
CDR3nt: TGTGCCAGCACTGAAACTCCCCTTAGCAATCAGCCCCAGCATTTT
CDR3aa: CASTETPLSNQPQHF

v_gene: TRBV5-1
abundance: NA
d_gene: TRBD1
j_gene: TRBJ1-6
CDR3nt: TGTGCCAGCAGCCCGGGGGACAGGGCGAACTCACCCCTCCACTTT
CDR3aa: CASSPGDRANSPLHF

v_gene: TRBV30
abundance: once
d_gene: NA
j_gene: TRBJ1-5
CDR3nt: TGTGCCTGGAGTGTGGGTGCGGGCAATCAGCCCCAGCATTTT
CDR3aa: CAWSVGAGNQPQHF

v_gene: TRBV30
abundance: NA
d_gene: NA
j_gene: TRBJ1-2
CDR3nt: TGTGCCTGGAGTGTACTTGGGCCCTATGGCTACACCTTC
CDR3aa: CAWSVLGPYGYTF

v_gene: TRBV7-3
abundance: NA
d_gene: NA
j_gene: TRBJ2-7
CDR3nt: TGTGCCAGCAGCGAGGGGGTAGCCTACGAGCAGTACTTC
CDR3aa: CASSEGVAYEQYF

v_gene: TRBV9
abundance: NA
d_gene: TRBD2
j_gene: TRBJ2-1
CDR3nt: TGTGCCAGCAGCCGAAGCGGGGGGGCCGCCAATGAGCAGTTCTTC
CDR3aa: CASSRSGGAANEQFF

v_gene: TRBV30
abundance: NA
d_gene: NA
j_gene: TRBJ2-7
CDR3nt: TGTGCCTGGAGTGTAGCCGGGGGATGGGACGAGCAGTACTTC
CDR3aa: CAWSVAGGWDEQYF

v_gene: TRBV6-5
abundance: NA
d_gene: TRBD1
j_gene: TRBJ1-1
CDR3nt: TGTGCCAGCAGTTACCTACAGGGGGCACGAACTGAAGCTTTCTTT
CDR3aa: CASSYLQGARTEAFF

v_gene: TRBV5-1
abundance: NA
d_gene: NA
j_gene: TRBJ2-7
CDR3nt: TGCGCCAGCAGGAGCGCCTCCTTCCACGAGCAGTACTTC
CDR3aa: CASRSASFHEQYF